The sample holds a few counts of the clone carrying this T cell receptor beta chain. The data belong to a study of T cells in Graves' hyperthyroidism and ophthalmopathy. Using RNA transcripts as the source, TCR beta CDR3 regions were amplified. The HTBI primer set drove a first-round RT-PCR of the TCR CDR3. TCRdb re-derived calls from the multiplex PCR reads in MiXCR, one entry per CDR3 protein. There are hundreds of thousands of distinct CDR3 sequences in the sample; approximately 14% occur only once, and approximately 10% lies in the top ten. Patients aged 18 to 65 had newly diagnosed hyperthyroidism that had lasted under 2 months. Per germline, CDR1 DFQATT and CDR2 SNEGSKA (reference sequence). V shed 4 bases, J shed 5 bases, and the junction held 12 bases outside the gene matches. The CDR3 is 15 residues long.

This chain uses TRBV20-1 with TRBJ2-7; 9 nucleotides line up with TRBD2. The TCR comes from a woman in her late teens or twenties with Graves' hyperthyroidism. The sequenced sample consisted of blood. The CDR3 loop is CSAKPPSGGRDEQYF. The CDR3, as DNA: TGCAGTGCTAAACCGCCGAGCGGGGGGAGAGACGAGCAGTACTTC.